The source of this T cell receptor (beta chain) is a study of blood T cell repertoires in COVID-19. CDR1 and CDR2 from the germline V gene are SSHAT and FNYEAQ (reference sequence). The CDR3 is made up of 13 amino acids. Libraries were prepared by immunoSEQ multiplex PCR; TCRdb keeps only in-frame clonotypes and omits some of them. The table records approximately 240,000 clones, just under 85% of them present only once. Concerning this clone: At one end the junction does not follow the germline gene, possibly because of a read error.

The sequenced material came from peripheral blood. The J gene is TRBJ2-5, the V gene TRBV7-7, with TRBD1 matching over 7 bases. The receptor's source is a woman aged 55-75 years with active or convalescent COVID-19. CDR3 residues: CASSRDSEETQYF. DNA for the CDR3: TGTGCTAGCAGCCGGGACAGCGAAGAGACCCAGTACTTC.